This T cell receptor beta chain was found in a study of blood T cell repertoires in COVID-19. Study-wide context: From the United States, Italy and Spain came samples of acute and convalescent COVID-19.

This clone was seen a single time. Source study methods: Reference gene primer amplification in the assay estimated nucleated cell counts. Sequencing was performed with immunoSEQ multiplex PCR; in TCRdb, only in-frame clones are kept and a portion is missing. V and J calls and clone size are those listed in that table; D and trimming were worked out from the DNA. The sample has about 180,000 clones, approximately 83% seen once; the top ten hold about 9.6%. This receptor was identified in a man in his forties or fifties with active or convalescent COVID-19. Sequencing was performed on peripheral blood.

CDR3 in amino acids: CASSFPGEREKLFF. CDR3 sequence (DNA): TGCGCCAGCAGCTTTCCAGGGGAACGCGAAAAACTGTTTTTT. The chain is built from TRBV5-1 and TRBJ1-4; TRBD1 is a possible D gene (6 bases). V was shortened by 2 bases and J by 8 bases, with 13 bases between the two germline ends. This CDR3 comprises 14 residues. CDR1 and CDR2 (germline): SGHRS, YFSETQ. Based on the CDR3 plus reference TRBV5-1 and TRBJ1-4, the full variable domain is KAGVTQTPRYLIKTRGQQVTLSCSPISGHRSVSWYQQTPGQGLQFLFEYFSETQRNKGNFPGRFSGRQFSNSRSEMNVSTLELGDSALYLCASSFPGEREKLFFGSGTQLSVL.